This is a list of T cell receptor beta chains from one sample in a study of yellow fever vaccine responses in identical twins. MiXCR, run by TCRdb on the RT-PCR reads, gives a single entry per CDR3 protein. The sample shows approximately 20,000 distinct CDR3 sequences, roughly 75% of them seen only once. This material consisted of T cells from blood (PBMCs), unsorted or a sorted subset (not recorded which), taken before or after yellow fever vaccination (not recorded which). The receptors here all came from a woman aged 18-29 years who received the yellow fever vaccine. CDR3s include the opening cysteine and the closing phenylalanine or tryptophan. D genes are given only for firm matches. Not every row has a clone size; where given, it reads once, few, many or a size class.

V gene	J gene	clone size	D gene	CDR3 protein	CDR3 DNA
TRBV29-1	TRBJ2-7	.	.	CSVLGWERDEQYF	TGCAGCGTTCTTGGGTGGGAGCGGGACGAGCAGTACTTC
TRBV6-1	TRBJ1-1	.	.	CASSQTWVLNTEAFF	TGTGCCAGCAGCCAAACGTGGGTTTTGAACACTGAAGCTTTCTTT
TRBV7-6	TRBJ2-1	.	TRBD2	CASRKLAGSYNEQFF	TGTGCCAGCAGGAAACTAGCGGGTAGCTACAATGAGCAGTTCTTC
TRBV12-3/TRBV12-4	TRBJ1-5	few	TRBD1	CASSSPGQGNQPQHF	TGTGCCAGCAGTTCGCCGGGACAGGGTAATCAGCCCCAGCATTTT
TRBV24-1	TRBJ2-1	few	TRBD1	CATSSGQGRYNEQFF	TGTGCCACCAGTTCCGGACAGGGGCGCTACAATGAGCAGTTCTTC
TRBV2	TRBJ1-1	.	TRBD1	CASTRGMNTEAFF	TGTGCCAGCACCAGGGGGATGAACACTGAAGCTTTCTTT
TRBV4-2	TRBJ2-5	.	.	CASSQGTGLETQYF	TGTGCCAGCAGCCAAGGCACAGGGTTAGAGACCCAGTACTTC
TRBV9	TRBJ2-5	.	TRBD1	CASSPWTGGIQETQYF	TGTGCCAGCAGCCCCTGGACAGGGGGTATACAAGAGACCCAGTACTTC
TRBV18	TRBJ2-7	.	.	CASSPPVAGSSSYEQYF	TGTGCCAGCTCACCACCCGTTGCCGGGTCCTCTTCCTACGAGCAGTACTTC
TRBV3-1	TRBJ2-1	once	TRBD1	CASSLSPDRYNEQFF	TGTGCCAGCAGCCTATCCCCGGACAGGTACAATGAGCAGTTCTTC
TRBV29-1	TRBJ1-2	.	TRBD1	CSVVTGLGYAGYTF	TGCAGCGTTGTGACAGGGTTGGGCTACGCGGGCTACACCTTC
TRBV4-1	TRBJ2-3	few	.	CASSGDGFLSTDTQYF	TGCGCCAGCAGCGGGGACGGCTTCCTTAGCACAGATACGCAGTATTTT
TRBV12-3/TRBV12-4	TRBJ1-3	.	TRBD1	CASSFRGRRGNTIYF	TGTGCCAGCAGTTTTAGGGGGCGTAGAGGAAACACCATATATTTT
TRBV20-1	TRBJ1-4	.	.	CSARGSGPINEKLFF	TGCAGTGCTAGAGGCTCCGGACCGATTAATGAAAAACTGTTTTTT
TRBV29-1	TRBJ2-5	.	TRBD2	CSVEVQTSRETQYF	TGCAGCGTTGAGGTTCAGACTAGCAGAGAGACCCAGTACTTC